This T cell receptor beta chain was retrieved from a study of blood T cell repertoires in COVID-19. Across the study: Both acute and convalescent COVID-19 samples were obtained from the United States, Italy and Spain. The analysed material was cDNA or gDNA that came from T cells, B-cell-depleted T cells, or PBMCs.

This clone was seen once. Per the study methods: Amplification from reference gene primers served as the basis for estimated nucleated cell counts. Only in-frame clones appear in the TCRdb table, and some are missing; sequencing was by immunoSEQ multiplex PCR. V and J calls and clone size are copied from that table; D and trimming were computed from the DNA. The data show about 250,000 clones, approximately 83% seen once. Sequenced sample: peripheral blood. This receptor was obtained from a middle-aged man with acute or convalescent COVID-19.

CDR3: CSVLGGDGAYNEQFF. For the CDR3, the DNA is TGCAGCGTCCTGGGAGGGGACGGAGCCTACAATGAGCAGTTCTTC. V gene TRBV29-1 combines with J gene TRBJ2-1; 7 bases are a match to TRBD2. Germline assignment: CDR1 SQVTM and CDR2 ANQGSEA. This CDR3 has 15 residues. The ends lost 6 bases at V and 2 bases at J; junction bases unmatched: 10.